A single T cell receptor beta chain is shown here with its context. Time point in this sample: pre-reinfection, 55 to 20 weeks before reinfection detection. Sorted cells were sequenced directly ex vivo without any in vitro expansion. The Montreal HEPCO cohort supplied donors who inject drugs. At all three reinfection time points, viable CD3+ CD8+ CD45RO- cells from two donors served as controls. The data were obtained in a study of memory CD8 T cells in hepatitis C reinfection. Overall study context: A positive HCV RNA test after two negatives ≥60 days apart defined reinfection. Samples before reinfection came 55 to 20 weeks prior to detection.

Looked up from germline, CDR1 is MDHEN and CDR2 is SYDVKM. The CDR3 runs 14 residues. V was pared by 5 bases and J by 3 bases, with 3 bases of the junction left unmatched. Sequencing used immunoSEQ multiplex PCR; TCRdb keeps in-frame clones, though not all of them. This sample yields 6,000 or so clones, of which 75% to 90% are seen a single time; approximately 23% belongs to the top ten. The source is a man aged 45-65 years with hepatitis C virus infection. This chain links TRBV28 with TRBJ2-1; 8 bases align to TRBD2. Specimen: naive CD8+ T cells sorted from blood. The CDR3 sequence: CASSATSDYNEQFF. Here the CDR3 DNA reads TGTGCCAGCAGTGCGACTAGCGACTACAATGAGCAGTTCTTC.